The 20 T cell receptor beta chains presented below share a single source sample, sequenced in a study of cytomegalovirus exposure and HLA in healthy donors. PCR used 60 Vbeta primers and 13 Jbeta primers. The table came from immunoSEQ multiplex PCR; TCRdb's copy has only in-frame clones and leaves some out. The sample lists more than 100,000 clones; 80% were seen once. Input material: PBMCs. The receptors were gathered from a man aged 35-49 years in good health and CMV-seronegative.

The V gene is TRBV30, the J gene TRBJ2-3, with 14 bases lining up with TRBD2. The germline V gene encodes CDR1 GTSNPN and CDR2 SVGIG (reference sequence). The CDR3 runs to 14 residues. DNA of the CDR3: TGTGCGGGGACTAGCGGGAGTAGCACAGATACGCAGTATTTT. Its protein is CAGTSGSSTDTQYF.

The chain combines TRBV6-1 with TRBJ2-2; tentatively, D is TRBD1 (6 bases). The CDR3 is 14 amino acids. Germline V gives CDR1 MNHNS, CDR2 SASEGT. V lost 4 bases and J lost 6, with 12 bases in between. The CDR3 loop reads CASSAHRAAGELFF. DNA for the CDR3: TGTGCCAGCAGTGCGCACAGGGCCGCCGGGGAGCTGTTTTTT.

This chain joins TRBV28 and TRBJ2-3; D uncertain. With 2 bases removed from V and 3 bases from J, the gap between germline ends came to 15 bases. CDR3 length equals 16 residues. Germline CDR1 and CDR2: MDHEN and SYDVKM. CDR3 coding DNA: TGTGCCAGCAGTTTAGGTCTGAGTGTTAGAACAGATACGCAGTATTTT. Amino acids: CASSLGLSVRTDTQYF.

The gene calls are TRBV5-1 and TRBJ2-3; D uncertain. Looked up from germline, CDR1 is SGHRS and CDR2 is YFSETQ. The CDR3 is 17 amino acids. The V and J ends lost 0 bases and 2 bases respectively, with 16 bases between them. CDR3 sequence: CASSLVPRYTTTDTQYF. CDR3 DNA sequence: TGCGCCAGCAGCTTGGTTCCCCGATACACTACCACAGATACGCAGTATTTT.

The chain recombines TRBV4-1 with TRBJ1-5; 7 bases line up with TRBD1. CDR3 size: 17 residues. With V trimmed by 1 base and J by 3 bases, 9 bases remained unmatched. Per germline, CDR1 MGHRA and CDR2 YSYEKL. This CDR3 is CASSQGQGPTNNQPQHF. In DNA, the CDR3 is TGCGCCAGCAGCCAAGGACAGGGCCCAACCAACAATCAGCCCCAGCATTTT.

The genes are TRBV6-5 and TRBJ2-5, with D possibly matching TRBD2 (6 bases). The J call may be wrong; the DNA end is better matched by TRBJ2-7. Germline CDR1 MNHEY, CDR2 SVGAGI. The CDR3 runs to 15 residues. Here the CDR3 reads CASSSGRRASYEQYF. CDR3 DNA: TGTGCCAGCAGTTCCGGACGGAGGGCCTCCTACGAGCAGTACTTC.

The chain links TRBV10-3 to TRBJ1-1; TRBD1 aligns across 7 bases. J lost 4 bases, V lost 5 bases, and 4 bases had no gene match. CDR3 length: 13 residues. Looked up from germline, CDR1 is ENHRY and CDR2 is SYGVKD. CDR3 DNA: TGTGCCATCAGTTCACAGGGGACCACTGAAGCTTTCTTT. This sequence encodes CAISSQGTTEAFF.

The chain employs TRBV28 and TRBJ2-6; D not certain. The CDR3 consists of 15 residues. The germline gives CDR1 MDHEN, CDR2 SYDVKM. V gave up 3 bases and J gave up 0 bases, with 6 bases separating them. The CDR3 is CASSFVYSGANVLTF. The CDR3, as DNA: TGTGCCAGCAGTTTTGTGTACTCTGGGGCCAACGTCCTGACTTTC.

The chain recombines TRBV10-3 with TRBJ2-1; D perhaps matches TRBD2 (6 bases). The germline CDR1 and CDR2 sequences are ENHRY and SYGVKD. Between the trimmed V and J ends, which lost 7 bases and 2 bases, there was a span of 18 bases. The CDR3 runs to 16 residues. The CDR3 reads CAITSDAGGTYNEQFF. CDR3 DNA: TGTGCCATCACCAGCGATGCGGGCGGGACCTACAATGAGCAGTTCTTC.

The chain combines TRBV10-3 with TRBJ1-1, with D perhaps TRBD1 (6 bases). Trimming took 2 bases from V and 11 from J, leaving 18 bases between them. CDR3 size: 14 residues. Germline V gene data show CDR1 as ENHRY and CDR2 as SYGVKD. The CDR3 DNA follows: TGTGCCATCAGTGAGGGACTGTCAGGGGTCAGGGCTTTCTTT. Amino acids: CAISEGLSGVRAFF.

The CDR3 is CASSPQGYGYTF. For the CDR3, the DNA is TGTGCCAGCAGCCCACAGGGGTATGGCTACACCTTC. The V gene is TRBV5-8, the J gene TRBJ1-2; TRBD1 aligns across 7 bases. This CDR3 comprises 12 residues. Trimming took 4 bases from V and 5 from J; bases not matched to a gene: 2. Germline CDR1 is SGHTS and CDR2 is YDEGEE.

The rearrangement joins TRBV6-6 to TRBJ2-7, with D maybe TRBD1 (6 bases). The CDR3 contains 14 residues. Per the germline V gene, CDR1 is MNHNY and CDR2 is SVGAGI (reference sequence). The V gene lost 6 bases and the J gene lost 3 bases, with 15 bases spanning the gap. CDR3 in DNA: TGTGCCAGCAGGCCCGGGACACAGAACTACGAGCAGTACTTC. Its protein product is CASRPGTQNYEQYF.

The chain is built from TRBV29-1 and TRBJ2-7; maybe TRBD2 (5 bases). CDR1 and CDR2 (germline): SQVTM, ANQGSEA. This CDR3 region has 12 residues. V was clipped by 2 bases and J by 6 bases, with 11 bases between them. The chain's CDR3 is CSVERAGGEQYF. The DNA of the CDR3 is TGCAGCGTTGAAAGGGCGGGTGGCGAGCAGTACTTC.

This clone was observed a single time. The chain uses TRBV7-2 and TRBJ2-2, with 7 positions matching TRBD1. CDR3 length: 15 amino acids. Germline loops: CDR1 SGHTA, CDR2 FQGNSA. Trimming removed 3 bases from V and 5 bases from J; junction bases left unmatched: 6. CDR3 sequence reads: CASSFGTVGTGELFF. In DNA, the CDR3 is TGTGCCAGCAGCTTCGGGACAGTAGGGACCGGGGAGCTGTTTTTT. The full variable domain, in which reference TRBV7-2 and TRBJ2-2 provide the parts outside the CDR3, is GAGVSQSPSNKVTEKGKDVELRCDPISGHTALYWYRQSLGQGLEFLIYFQGNSAPDKSGLPSDRFSAERTGGSVSTLTIQRTQQEDSAVYLCASSFGTVGTGELFFGEGSRLTVL.

This chain joins TRBV10-3 and TRBJ2-3; possible D gene TRBD1, 7 bases. V was pared by 5 bases and J by 4 bases, with 19 bases between. This CDR3 is 16 amino acids long. Germline V lookup: CDR1 ENHRY, CDR2 SYGVKD. This CDR3 reads CAISINRGGSADTQYF. The CDR3, as DNA: TGTGCCATCAGTATCAACAGGGGAGGTAGCGCAGATACGCAGTATTTT.

The V and J genes are TRBV6-1 and TRBJ1-2; D is perhaps TRBD1 (5 bases). The germline V and J ends were trimmed by 5 bases and 3 bases, with 16 bases remaining between them. Germline V gene data show CDR1 as MNHNS and CDR2 as SASEGT. The CDR3 runs to 15 residues. The CDR3 sequence: CASSTPGGDHYGYTF. DNA of the CDR3: TGTGCCAGCAGTACCCCGGGGGGGGATCACTATGGCTACACCTTC.

The V call is TRBV2, the J call TRBJ2-2; 8 bases align to TRBD1. Per germline, CDR1 SNHLY and CDR2 FYNNEI. The CDR3 loop spans 16 amino acids. Trimming cost V 5 bases and J 4 bases; bases outside gene matches: 9. CDR3 sequence reads: CASSRVRTGSTGELFF. The CDR3 nucleotides are TGTGCCAGCAGTAGGGTCAGGACAGGGAGCACCGGGGAGCTGTTTTTT.

The chain links TRBV18 to TRBJ2-1; TRBD2 matches at 8 bases. CDR1 and CDR2 from the germline V gene are KGHSH and LQKENI. Germline trimming cut 6 bases from V and 0 bases from J; bases unmatched to any gene: 10. The CDR3 loop spans 17 amino acids. CDR3 sequence (DNA): TGTGCCAGCTCCAGATATAGCGGGGAGAGCTCCTACAATGAGCAGTTCTTC. Amino acids: CASSRYSGESSYNEQFF.

V and J are TRBV5-1 and TRBJ2-1; TRBD2 agrees at 12 bases. The CDR3 has 16 amino acids. V lost 5 bases and J lost 1; bases outside the gene matches: 4. The germline V gene encodes CDR1 SGHRS and CDR2 YFSETQ. The CDR3 DNA reads TGCGCCAGCAGGCAACTAGCGGGGGGTTCCTACAATGAGCAGTTCTTC. It encodes CASRQLAGGSYNEQFF.

The chain has TRBV5-4 and TRBJ1-2, with a weak D call TRBD1 (5 bases). CDR1 is SGHNT, CDR2 YYREEE, per germline (reference sequence). The CDR3 covers 14 residues. Trimming removed 0 bases at V and 2 bases at J, with 8 bases between. The CDR3 sequence: CASSLGGDNYGYTF. In DNA, the CDR3 is TGTGCCAGCAGCTTGGGCGGGGACAACTATGGCTACACCTTC.